Shown below are 9 T cell receptor beta chains from a single sample sequenced in a study of identical twins. TCRdb passed the 5' RACE reads through MiXCR, listing each CDR3 protein once. This table has roughly 190,000 distinct CDR3 sequences, 15% to 20% appearing once. This sample also belongs to another study, concerning T cells expressing NK-cell markers.

Sequencing input: CD8+ T cells sorted from blood. These receptors were collected from a woman aged 18-29 years in good health.

This clonotype has only a few counts. The gene calls are TRBV12-3 or TRBV12-4 and TRBJ2-3; D perhaps matches TRBD2 (6 bases). CDR3 length: 12 amino acids. The V and J ends lost 8 bases and 3 bases respectively, with 9 bases between them. The CDR3 spells CASLGGTDTQYF. The CDR3 nucleotides read TGTGCCAGCCTGGGGGGAACAGATACGCAGTATTTT.

This clonotype has only a few counts. V and J are TRBV7-2 and TRBJ2-1; D is ambiguous. With 7 bases removed from V and 6 bases from J, the gap between germline ends came to 10 bases. Germline CDR1 SGHTA, CDR2 FQGNSA. The CDR3 has 12 amino acids. DNA of the CDR3: TGTGCCAGCACCCCCTCCCGCAATGAGCAGTTCTTC. Its translation is CASTPSRNEQFF.

This clonotype was observed a handful of times. The junction shows a germline mismatch at one end, possibly a read error. This chain connects TRBV4-2 to TRBJ2-7, with a tentative D call TRBD1 (6 bases). This CDR3 spans 13 amino acids. Germline assignment: CDR1 LGHNA and CDR2 YNFKEQ. The CDR3 sequence: CARSPGQTYEQYF. Written as DNA, the CDR3 is TGTGCCAGGAGCCCTGGACAGACCTACGAGCAGTACTTC.

This clonotype appeared many times. This chain joins TRBV12-3 or TRBV12-4 and TRBJ2-5; D call uncertain. This CDR3 contains 13 residues. Trimming stripped 3 bases from V and 5 bases from J, with 10 bases between. CDR3 DNA sequence: TGTGCCAGCAGTTTGGGCCTAACGGAGACCCAGTACTTC. This gives the protein CASSLGLTETQYF.

This clonotype was observed a few times. The rearrangement joins TRBV19 to TRBJ2-1; D gene unclear. The CDR3 is 12 amino acids. Germline assignment: CDR1 LNHDA and CDR2 SQIVND (reference sequence). The V and J ends lost 3 bases and 9 bases respectively, with 9 bases between them. CDR3 DNA sequence: TGTGCCAGTAGTATGACTCGGCTTGAGCAGTTCTTC. Translation gives CASSMTRLEQFF.

This clonotype showed up just a few times. The chain has TRBV30 and TRBJ2-2; 9 nucleotides match TRBD1. V lost 5 bases, J lost 4 bases, and 8 bases stayed unmatched. CDR3 length: 15 amino acids. Germline V gene sequence: CDR1 GTSNPN, CDR2 SVGIG (reference sequence). CDR3: CAWGAGTGLTGELFF. CDR3 in DNA: TGTGCCTGGGGCGCCGGGACAGGGCTCACCGGGGAGCTGTTTTTT.

Many counts were recorded for this clonotype. The rearrangement links TRBV7-2 to TRBJ2-7; D uncertain. The germline V and J ends were trimmed by 0 bases and 2 bases, with 5 bases remaining between them. CDR1 and CDR2 from the germline V gene are SGHTA and FQGNSA. CDR3 length: 13 amino acids. The CDR3 sequence is CASSLAGAYEQYF. The CDR3 bases are TGTGCCAGCAGCTTAGCGGGCGCCTACGAGCAGTACTTC.

This clonotype came up a few times. In DNA form, the CDR3 reads TGCAGTGCCCCCATCTACAATGAGCAGTTCTTC. This codes for CSAPIYNEQFF. This chain connects TRBV20-1 to TRBJ2-1; D remains ambiguous. The CDR3 length is 11 residues. V was clipped by 6 bases and J by 3 bases, with 6 bases between them. CDR1 is DFQATT and CDR2 is SNEGSKA in the germline V gene (reference sequence).

The V gene is TRBV3-1, the J gene TRBJ2-7; 7 nucleotides line up with TRBD2. V lost 0 bases, J lost 0 bases, and 8 bases stayed unmatched. Looked up from germline, CDR1 is LGHDT and CDR2 is YNNKEL (reference sequence). The length of the CDR3 is 17 residues. The CDR3 DNA reads TGTGCCAGCAGCCAAGATCTTATATTAGCGGGCTCCTACGAGCAGTACTTC. Encoded protein: CASSQDLILAGSYEQYF.